The 24 T cell receptor beta chains given below trace back to one sample, sequenced in a study of preoperative IRX-2 immunotherapy in early breast cancer. Measured with immunoSEQ multiplex PCR; TCRdb has only the in-frame clones, and not every one. The repertoire holds approximately 26,000 clones, about 75% seen once, with 6.8% in the top ten. Treatment indicated: preoperative locoregional IRX-2 cytokine immunotherapy. The sample was lymph node tissue, taken after IRX-2 immunotherapy. Receptors originate from a human donor with breast cancer.

This sequence joins TRBV11-3 and TRBJ1-3; D gene uncertain. V lost 3 bases and J 2 bases, leaving 11 bases between the germline ends. The CDR3 runs 15 residues. From germline, CDR1 is SGHNT and CDR2 YENEEA. The CDR3 loop reads CASSLINTPGNTIYF. Here the CDR3 DNA reads TGTGCCAGCAGCTTGATAAATACCCCTGGAAACACCATATATTTT.

This clone showed up just a few times. The chain couples TRBV6-8 to TRBJ1-1; D gene uncertain. Germline V gene lookup returns CDR1 MNHGY and CDR2 SAAAGT. Between the trimmed V and J ends, which lost 4 bases and 6 bases, there was a span of 15 bases. This CDR3 contains 14 residues. In nucleotides, the CDR3 is TGTGCCAGCAGTTTCAGCGAGGTTCGCCCTGAAGCTTTCTTT. Amino acid sequence: CASSFSEVRPEAFF.

V usage is TRBV28 and J usage is TRBJ1-5; D is uncertain. Germline V CDR1 and CDR2: MDHEN, SYDVKM. V was clipped by 6 bases and J by 4 bases, with 13 bases between them. The CDR3 covers 14 residues. The CDR3 region is CASSLRGGNQPQHF. CDR3 DNA sequence: TGTGCCAGCAGCCTTAGAGGTGGTAATCAGCCCCAGCATTTT.

The V gene is TRBV5-1, the J gene TRBJ2-1; TRBD2 matches at 9 bases. The CDR3 is 15 amino acids. The ends lost 0 bases at V and 8 bases at J; junction bases unmatched: 6. CDR1 and CDR2 (germline): SGHRS, YFSETQ. The CDR3: CASSLVVSGSYEQFF. The CDR3 nucleotides are TGCGCCAGCAGCTTGGTGGTTAGCGGGAGCTATGAGCAGTTCTTC.

This chain uses TRBV11-3 with TRBJ1-2; maybe TRBD1 (6 bases). The germline V gene has CDR1 SGHNT and CDR2 YENEEA. The V gene lost 5 bases and the J gene lost 3 bases, with 19 bases spanning the gap. CDR3 length: 16 amino acids. For the CDR3, the DNA is TGTGCCAGCAGCCCGTCTGGAACGGGGGCTTACTATGGCTACACCTTC. Translation gives CASSPSGTGAYYGYTF.

The chain carries TRBV6-8 and TRBJ2-7; TRBD2 agrees at 12 bases. The V and J ends lost 6 bases and 0 bases, in that order; junction bases with no gene match: 9. CDR1 and CDR2 (germline): MNHGY, SAAAGT. This CDR3 is 17 amino acids long. The CDR3 sequence is CASRGKTSGSGSYEQYF. CDR3 nucleotides: TGTGCCAGCAGGGGGAAGACTAGCGGGAGTGGCTCCTACGAGCAGTACTTC.

J is TRBJ2-4 and V is TRBV28, with 10 bases identical to TRBD2. The CDR3 loop spans 14 amino acids. The germline V gene has CDR1 MDHEN and CDR2 SYDVKM. J was trimmed by 5 bases and V by 5 bases; bases with no gene match: 3. The CDR3 is CASSGTSGENIQYF. CDR3 nucleotide sequence: TGTGCCAGCAGTGGTACTAGCGGGGAAAACATTCAGTACTTC. Looking up the rest from reference TRBV28 and TRBJ2-4 gives the full variable domain: DVKVTQSSRYLVKRTGEKVFLECVQDMDHENMFWYRQDPGLGLRLIYFSYDVKMKEKGDIPEGYSVSREKKERFSLILESASTNQTSMYLCASSGTSGENIQYFGAGTRLSVL.

This clone showed up just once. The rearrangement uses TRBV19 and TRBJ1-3; a possible D gene is TRBD1 (6 bases). Trimming removed 4 bases from V and 4 bases from J, with 11 bases in between. CDR3 length: 14 amino acids. Germline loops: CDR1 LNHDA, CDR2 SQIVND (reference sequence). CDR3 protein: CASSNGGLGNTIYF. Written as DNA, the CDR3 is TGTGCCAGTAGTAACGGGGGCCTCGGAAACACCATATATTTT.

A few counts support this clone. The chain couples TRBV11-3 to TRBJ1-2, with D unresolved. This CDR3 has 14 amino acids. Trimming pared 5 bases from V and 2 bases from J, leaving 12 bases between. Germline V CDR1 and CDR2: SGHNT, YENEEA. CDR3 loop: CASSASSQNYGYTF. In DNA, the CDR3 is TGTGCCAGCAGCGCAAGTAGCCAGAACTATGGCTACACCTTC.

This chain links TRBV11-3 with TRBJ1-5, with a weak D call TRBD1 (5 bases). V lost 5 bases, J lost 3 bases, and 14 bases lay in between. Germline CDR1 SGHNT, CDR2 YENEEA. The CDR3 contains 15 residues. The CDR3 coding sequence is TGTGCCAGCAGCATTTCTGGCAGGGACAATCAGCCCCAGCATTTT. The encoded protein is CASSISGRDNQPQHF.

The chain is built from TRBV6-8 and TRBJ2-3, with D tentatively TRBD1 or TRBD2 (5 bases each). The V gene lost 4 bases and the J gene lost 0 bases, with 23 bases spanning the gap. The CDR3 is 19 amino acids. In germline, CDR1 is MNHGY, CDR2 SAAAGT. CDR3: CASSSRRTSAVTSTDTQYF. The CDR3 nucleotides are TGTGCCAGCAGTTCCCGGAGGACATCAGCCGTTACAAGCACAGATACGCAGTATTTT.

The rearrangement uses TRBV14 and TRBJ2-3; 8 bases agree with TRBD2. With 4 bases clipped from V and 0 bases from J, the junction kept 6 bases outside the gene matches. This CDR3 has 16 residues. Germline loops: CDR1 SGHDN, CDR2 FVKESK. The CDR3 nucleotides read TGTGCCAGCAGCCTAAGACTAGCGTCTAGCACAGATACGCAGTATTTT. As protein: CASSLRLASSTDTQYF.

The rearrangement joins TRBV18 to TRBJ2-3; D is perhaps TRBD1 (5 bases). Germline loops: CDR1 KGHSH, CDR2 LQKENI. V shed 1 base and J shed 7 bases, with 9 bases lying between them. This CDR3 contains 13 residues. CDR3 coding DNA: TGTGCCAGCTCACCACAAGACAGCTATACGCAGTATTTT. Protein: CASSPQDSYTQYF.

This sequence joins TRBV1 and TRBJ1-4. TRBV1 is marked as a pseudogene. CDR3 length equals 15 residues. The chain's CDR3 is CASSQVPGARAKLFF. The DNA of the CDR3 is TGCGCCAGCAGCCAAGTACCGGGGGCCCGGGCAAAACTGTTTTTT.

The V gene is TRBV11-3, the J gene TRBJ2-2; 12 bases map to TRBD2. Germline values: CDR1 SGHNT, CDR2 YENEEA. The length of the CDR3 is 16 residues. The junction had 5 bases not matched to a gene; V was cut back by 5 bases and J by 4 bases. CDR3 bases: TGTGCCAGCAGCCTAGGGACTAGCGGGCGCACCGGGGAGCTGTTTTTT. Translation: CASSLGTSGRTGELFF.

The genes are TRBV5-1 and TRBJ1-2; no clear D. The ends were cut back, 0 bases at V and 3 bases at J, with 12 bases in the middle. The CDR3 runs to 15 residues. In germline, CDR1 is SGHRS, CDR2 YFSETQ. CDR3 amino acids: CASSLVSGRDYGYTF. The CDR3 coding sequence is TGCGCCAGCAGCTTGGTGTCGGGGAGGGACTATGGCTACACCTTC.

The chain combines TRBV18 with TRBJ1-3; the D is unclear. Trimming took 2 bases from V and 0 from J, leaving 17 bases between them. The V gene's germline CDR1 is KGHSH and CDR2 LQKENI. The CDR3 has 18 residues. The CDR3 sequence is CASSPWEGRLSSGNTIYF. Written as DNA, the CDR3 is TGTGCCAGCTCACCATGGGAAGGCCGTTTGAGCTCTGGAAACACCATATATTTT.

This clone has only a few counts. The CDR3 region has the DNA TGCAGCGCACCCGATGTGTGGCTGAATGCATGCCAAAACATTCAGTACTTC. This gives the protein CSAPDVWLNACQNIQYF. This rearrangement joins TRBV29-1 to TRBJ2-4; D remains ambiguous. CDR1 is SQVTM and CDR2 is ANQGSEA in the germline V gene. This CDR3 comprises 17 residues. The V end lost 7 bases, the J end lost 5 bases, and 27 bases lay between the germline ends.

The rearrangement links TRBV6-8 to TRBJ1-2; no firm D call. Trimming pared 6 bases from V and 1 base from J, leaving 9 bases between. The germline V gene encodes CDR1 MNHGY and CDR2 SAAAGT. CDR3 length equals 13 residues. CDR3 DNA: TGTGCCAGCAGGGACGGATTTAACTATGGCTACACCTTC. It specifies CASRDGFNYGYTF.

The rearrangement uses TRBV7-2 and TRBJ2-5, with 10 bases fitting TRBD2. CDR1 and CDR2 (germline): SGHTA, FQGNSA. With 4 bases clipped from V and 4 bases from J, the junction kept 0 bases outside the gene matches. The CDR3 sequence is 13 residues long. CDR3 region: CASSSSGRETQYF. The CDR3, as DNA: TGTGCCAGCAGCTCTAGCGGGAGAGAGACCCAGTACTTC. Full variable domain (outside the CDR3, taken from reference TRBV7-2 and TRBJ2-5): GAGVSQSPSNKVTEKGKDVELRCDPISGHTALYWYRQSLGQGLEFLIYFQGNSAPDKSGLPSDRFSAERTGGSVSTLTIQRTQQEDSAVYLCASSSSGRETQYFGPGTRLLVL.

This chain connects TRBV29-1 to TRBJ2-5, with 7 bases aligning to TRBD2. The V gene end was trimmed by 3 bases and the J gene end by 3 bases; junction bases not matched to a gene: 7. CDR1 and CDR2 (germline): SQVTM, ANQGSEA. The CDR3 length is 14 residues. DNA for the CDR3: TGCAGCGTTGATATGGGGCGGGAGAAAGAGACCCAGTACTTC. Translated: CSVDMGREKETQYF.

This sequence joins TRBV19 and TRBJ2-4; 7 bases are a match to TRBD2. Germline V gene data show CDR1 as LNHDA and CDR2 as SQIVND (reference sequence). The CDR3 has 13 amino acids. Trimming took 4 bases from V and 6 from J; bases not matched to a gene: 3. The CDR3 bases are TGTGCCAGTAGTAACGGCGGGAGAAACATTCAGTACTTC. Translating gives CASSNGGRNIQYF.

J is TRBJ2-1 and V is TRBV6-8; D might be TRBD2 (5 bases). V was clipped by 5 bases and J by 6 bases, with 17 bases between them. CDR3 length equals 15 residues. The germline gives CDR1 MNHGY, CDR2 SAAAGT. The chain's CDR3 is CASSPLSRGSNEQFF. The CDR3 DNA follows: TGTGCCAGCAGTCCCTTGAGCCGAGGGAGCAATGAGCAGTTCTTC.

The V gene is TRBV6-4, the J gene TRBJ2-3; D possibly corresponds to TRBD2 (5 bases). The germline V and J ends were trimmed by 4 bases and 0 bases, with 11 bases remaining between them. This CDR3 comprises 15 residues. The germline V gene has CDR1 MRHNA and CDR2 SNTAGT. The CDR3 nucleotides are TGTGCCAGCAGTGTCGAGGGAACTAGCACAGATACGCAGTATTTT. Translating it yields CASSVEGTSTDTQYF.